This T cell receptor beta chain was documented in a study of PD-1 blockade in mismatch repair-deficient tumors. Study background: Patients had over ten mismatch repair-deficient cancer types and were previously treated and progressing.

Profiled with immunoSEQ multiplex PCR; TCRdb holds only in-frame clones, not every one. The table lists 120,000 or so clones, about 86% of them singletons. Study-level findings and limits: Rapid post-treatment expansion, then contraction, generally preceding radiologic response, marked tumor-resident clones.

The count of this clone is one. The antigen is unknown. PCR or immunohistochemistry showed mismatch repair deficiency in every enrolled patient. Three pembrolizumab responders had their TCRs sequenced. Per the germline V gene, CDR1 is LNHDA and CDR2 is SQIVND (reference sequence). The CDR3 length is 12 residues. V gave up 3 bases and J gave up 1 base, with 3 bases separating them. V usage is TRBV19 and J usage is TRBJ2-5; D not certain. The sequence derives from an adult with mismatch repair-deficient cancer. This specimen was peripheral blood, taken 44 weeks after starting pembrolizumab. This chain's CDR3 is CASSIPQETQYF. DNA for the CDR3: TGTGCCAGTAGTATTCCCCAAGAGACCCAGTACTTC.